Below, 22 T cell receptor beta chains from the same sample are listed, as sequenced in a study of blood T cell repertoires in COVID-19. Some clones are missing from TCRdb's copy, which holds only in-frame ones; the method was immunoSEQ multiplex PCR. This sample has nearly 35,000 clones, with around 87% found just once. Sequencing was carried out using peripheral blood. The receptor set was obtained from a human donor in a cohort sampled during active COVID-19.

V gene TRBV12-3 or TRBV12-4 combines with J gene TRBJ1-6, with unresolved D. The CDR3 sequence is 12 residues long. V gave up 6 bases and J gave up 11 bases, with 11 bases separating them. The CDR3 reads CASSGGRPPLHF. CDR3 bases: TGTGCCAGCAGCGGAGGGAGACCACCCCTCCACTTT.

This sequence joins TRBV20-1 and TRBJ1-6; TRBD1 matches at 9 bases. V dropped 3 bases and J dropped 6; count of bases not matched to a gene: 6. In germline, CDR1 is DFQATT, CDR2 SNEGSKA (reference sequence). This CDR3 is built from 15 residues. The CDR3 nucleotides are TGCAGTGCTAGTATCCGGGACAGGGTTAATTCACCCCTCCACTTT. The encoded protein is CSASIRDRVNSPLHF.

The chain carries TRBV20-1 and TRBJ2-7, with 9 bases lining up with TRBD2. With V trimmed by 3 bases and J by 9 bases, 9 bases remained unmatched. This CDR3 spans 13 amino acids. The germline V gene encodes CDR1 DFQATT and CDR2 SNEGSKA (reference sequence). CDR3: CSASWLAGRGQYF. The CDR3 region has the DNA TGCAGTGCTAGTTGGCTAGCGGGGAGAGGGCAGTACTTC.

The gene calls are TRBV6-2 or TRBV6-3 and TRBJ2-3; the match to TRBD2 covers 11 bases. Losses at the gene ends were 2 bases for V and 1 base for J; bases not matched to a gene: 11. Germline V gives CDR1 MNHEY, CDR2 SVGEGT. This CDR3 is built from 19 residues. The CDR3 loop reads CASSYNLAGGTSGTDTQYF. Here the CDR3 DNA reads TGTGCCAGCAGTTACAATCTAGCGGGGGGCACGTCGGGCACAGATACGCAGTATTTT.

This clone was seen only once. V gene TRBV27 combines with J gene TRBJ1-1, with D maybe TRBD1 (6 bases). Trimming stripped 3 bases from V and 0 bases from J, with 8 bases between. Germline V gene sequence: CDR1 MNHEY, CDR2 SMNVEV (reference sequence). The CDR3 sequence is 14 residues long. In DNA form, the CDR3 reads TGTGCCAGCAGTTTCGACAGGATGAACACTGAAGCTTTCTTT. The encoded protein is CASSFDRMNTEAFF.

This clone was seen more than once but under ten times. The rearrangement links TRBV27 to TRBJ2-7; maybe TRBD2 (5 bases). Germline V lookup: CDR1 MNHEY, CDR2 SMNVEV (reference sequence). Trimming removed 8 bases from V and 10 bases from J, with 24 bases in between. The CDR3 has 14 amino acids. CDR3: CASSPQDTPGIQYF. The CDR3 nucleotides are TGTGCCAGCTCCCCTCAGGATACTCCGGGGATCCAGTACTTC.

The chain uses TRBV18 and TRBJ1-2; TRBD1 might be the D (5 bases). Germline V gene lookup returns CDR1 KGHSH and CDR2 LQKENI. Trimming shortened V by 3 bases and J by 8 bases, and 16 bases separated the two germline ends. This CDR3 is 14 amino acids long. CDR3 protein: CASSPQGGTEGYTF. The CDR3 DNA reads TGTGCCAGCTCACCCCAAGGAGGGACGGAGGGCTACACCTTC.

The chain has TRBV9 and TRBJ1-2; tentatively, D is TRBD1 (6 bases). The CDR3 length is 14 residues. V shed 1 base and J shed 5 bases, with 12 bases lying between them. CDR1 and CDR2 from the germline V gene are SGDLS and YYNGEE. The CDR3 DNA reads TGTGCCAGCAGCGTATCAGGGGCAGGGTATGGCTACACCTTC. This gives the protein CASSVSGAGYGYTF.

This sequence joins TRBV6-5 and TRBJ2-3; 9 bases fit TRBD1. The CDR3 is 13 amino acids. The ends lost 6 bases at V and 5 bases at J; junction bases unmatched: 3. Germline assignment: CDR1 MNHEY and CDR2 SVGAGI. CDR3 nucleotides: TGTGCCAGCAGAACAGGGGGCGAAGATACGCAGTATTTT. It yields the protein CASRTGGEDTQYF.

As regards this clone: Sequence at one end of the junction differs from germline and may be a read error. CDR3 sequence: CATSDPGTGIDF. The CDR3, as DNA: TGTGCCACCAGTGACCCCGGGACAGGGATTGACTTC. This chain uses TRBV24-1 with TRBJ2-7, with 9 bases aligning to TRBD1. Looked up from germline, CDR1 is KGHDR and CDR2 is SFDVKD. The CDR3 loop spans 12 amino acids.

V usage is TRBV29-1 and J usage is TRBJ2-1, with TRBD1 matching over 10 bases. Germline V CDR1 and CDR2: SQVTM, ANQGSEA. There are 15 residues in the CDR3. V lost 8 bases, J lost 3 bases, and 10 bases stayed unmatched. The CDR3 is CSTLKDRGYYNEQFF. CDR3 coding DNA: TGCAGCACTCTAAAGGACAGGGGGTACTACAATGAGCAGTTCTTC.

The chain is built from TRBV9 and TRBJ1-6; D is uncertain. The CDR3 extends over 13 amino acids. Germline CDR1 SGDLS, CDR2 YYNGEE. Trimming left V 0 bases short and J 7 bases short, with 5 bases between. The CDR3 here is CASSVDRNSPLHF. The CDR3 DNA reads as TGTGCCAGCAGCGTAGACAGAAATTCACCCCTCCACTTT.

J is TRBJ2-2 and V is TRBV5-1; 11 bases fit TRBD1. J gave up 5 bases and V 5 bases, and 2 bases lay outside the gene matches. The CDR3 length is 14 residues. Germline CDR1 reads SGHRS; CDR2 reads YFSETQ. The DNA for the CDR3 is TGCGCCAGCAGTCGGGACAGGGGGACCGGGGAGCTGTTTTTT. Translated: CASSRDRGTGELFF.

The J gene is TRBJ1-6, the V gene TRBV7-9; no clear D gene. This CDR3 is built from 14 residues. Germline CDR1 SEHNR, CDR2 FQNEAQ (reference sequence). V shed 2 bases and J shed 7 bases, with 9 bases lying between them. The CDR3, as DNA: TGTGCCAGCAGCTTACCGGCGGGGAATTCACCCCTCCACTTT. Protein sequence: CASSLPAGNSPLHF.

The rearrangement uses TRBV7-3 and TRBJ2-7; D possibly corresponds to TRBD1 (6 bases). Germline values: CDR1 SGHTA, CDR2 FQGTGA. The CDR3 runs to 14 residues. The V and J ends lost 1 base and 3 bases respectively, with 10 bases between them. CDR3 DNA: TGTGCCAGCAGCTTAAAGACAGGAGACTACGAGCAGTACTTC. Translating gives CASSLKTGDYEQYF.

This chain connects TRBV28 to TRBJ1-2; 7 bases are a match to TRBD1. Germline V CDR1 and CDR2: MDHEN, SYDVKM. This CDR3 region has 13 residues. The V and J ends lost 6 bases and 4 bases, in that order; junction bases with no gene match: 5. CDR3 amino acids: CASRSGTAYGYTF. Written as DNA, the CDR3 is TGTGCCAGCAGATCCGGGACAGCCTATGGCTACACCTTC.

CDR3 coding DNA: TGTGCCAGCAGTCGGGACAGAAGCTATGGCTACACCTTC. It translates to CASSRDRSYGYTF. The J gene is TRBJ1-2, the V gene TRBV11-1, with TRBD1 identical over 7 bases. CDR1 and CDR2 from the germline V gene are SGHAT and FQDESV (reference sequence). There are 13 residues in the CDR3. The J segment lost 4 bases and the V segment lost 6 bases, leaving 5 bases of the junction unmatched. Supplemented by reference TRBV11-1 and TRBJ1-2, the full variable domain reads EAEVAQSPRYKITEKSQAVAFWCDPISGHATLYWYRQILGQGPELLVQFQDESVVDDSQLPKDRFSAERLKGVDSTLKIQPAELGDSAMYLCASSRDRSYGYTFGSGTRLTVV.

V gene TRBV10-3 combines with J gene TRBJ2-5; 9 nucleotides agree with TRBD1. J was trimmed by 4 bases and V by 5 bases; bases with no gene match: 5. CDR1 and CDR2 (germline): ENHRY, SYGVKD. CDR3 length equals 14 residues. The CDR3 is CAISRTGDRETQYF. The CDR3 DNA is TGTGCCATCAGTAGGACAGGGGATAGAGAGACCCAGTACTTC.

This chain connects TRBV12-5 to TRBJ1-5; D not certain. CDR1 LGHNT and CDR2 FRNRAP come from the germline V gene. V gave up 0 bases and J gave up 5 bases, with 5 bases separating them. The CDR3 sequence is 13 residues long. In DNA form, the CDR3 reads TGTGCTAGTGGTTTGGTACAATATCAGCCCCAGCATTTT. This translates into CASGLVQYQPQHF.

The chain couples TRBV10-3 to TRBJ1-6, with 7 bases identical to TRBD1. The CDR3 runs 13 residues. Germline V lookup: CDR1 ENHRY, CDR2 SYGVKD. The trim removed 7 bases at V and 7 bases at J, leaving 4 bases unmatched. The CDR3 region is CAINTGENSPLHF. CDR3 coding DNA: TGTGCCATCAACACAGGGGAGAATTCACCCCTCCACTTT.

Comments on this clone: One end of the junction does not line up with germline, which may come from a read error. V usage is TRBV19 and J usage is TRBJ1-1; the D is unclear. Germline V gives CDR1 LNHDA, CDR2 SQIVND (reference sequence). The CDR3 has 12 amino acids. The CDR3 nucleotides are TGTGCCAGTATGGAACAGAACATTGAAGCTTTCTTT. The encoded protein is CASMEQNIEAFF.

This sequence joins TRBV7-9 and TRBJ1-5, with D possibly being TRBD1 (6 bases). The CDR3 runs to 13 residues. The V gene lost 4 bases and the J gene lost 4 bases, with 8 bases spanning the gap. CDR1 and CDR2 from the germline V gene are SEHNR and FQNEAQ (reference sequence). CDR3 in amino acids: CASSSDSNQPQHF. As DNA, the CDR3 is TGTGCCAGCAGCTCGGACAGTAATCAGCCCCAGCATTTT.